This passage covers 8 T cell receptor beta chains from one sample sequenced in a study of Graves' ophthalmopathy and Graves' hyperthyroidism. RNA transcripts yielded amplified TCR beta CDR3 regions. An opening RT-PCR round employed HTBI primers and preceded a second-round multiplex PCR. MiXCR, run by TCRdb on the multiplex PCR reads, gives a single entry per CDR3 protein. The table records more than 550,000 distinct CDR3 sequences, roughly 39% of them present only once. Sequencing input: peripheral blood. The source of these receptors is an adult man with Graves' ophthalmopathy.

This sequence joins TRBV29-1 and TRBJ2-5, with 8 positions matching TRBD2. CDR1 SQVTM and CDR2 ANQGSEA come from the germline V gene. The V segment lost 0 bases and the J segment 10 bases; nucleotides outside the gene matches: 1. The CDR3 contains 11 residues. As DNA, the CDR3 is TGCAGCGTTGAAGATCGGGGGGGCCAGTACTTC. Translation: CSVEDRGGQYF.

The chain couples TRBV10-3 to TRBJ2-2; tentative D call: TRBD1 (5 bases). V was clipped by 2 bases and J by 7 bases, with 17 bases between them. This CDR3 comprises 16 residues. Germline CDR1 and CDR2: ENHRY and SYGVKD. CDR3 protein: CAISERVTSDIGELFF. DNA for the CDR3: TGTGCCATCAGTGAGAGGGTAACCTCGGACATCGGGGAGCTGTTTTTT.

This chain joins TRBV10-2 and TRBJ1-5; the match to TRBD1 covers 10 bases. Trimming removed 8 bases from V and 8 bases from J; junction bases left unmatched: 15. Germline assignment: CDR1 WSHSY and CDR2 SAAADI. CDR3 length equals 16 residues. CDR3 coding DNA: TGCGCCAGCTGTCGGCCTAAGACAGGGGGCTACGAGCCCCAGCATTTT. Translating it yields CASCRPKTGGYEPQHF.

The table lists this clonotype with many counts. V and J are TRBV2 and TRBJ1-2, with TRBD1 identical over 10 bases. Trimming removed 6 bases from V and 4 bases from J; junction bases left unmatched: 8. Germline V gene data show CDR1 as SNHLY and CDR2 as FYNNEI. The CDR3 loop spans 15 amino acids. The CDR3 DNA reads as TGTGCCAGCAGCGCTACGACAGGGGGCGGCTATGGCTACACCTTC. Protein: CASSATTGGGYGYTF.

The chain employs TRBV14 and TRBJ1-4; D is perhaps TRBD1 (5 bases). The germline gives CDR1 SGHDN, CDR2 FVKESK. Trimming removed 1 base from V and 2 bases from J, with 14 bases in between. The CDR3 consists of 17 residues. CDR3 region: CASSQVGDLSTNEKLFF. CDR3 DNA: TGTGCCAGCAGCCAAGTAGGGGATCTCAGCACTAATGAAAAACTGTTTTTT.

This clonotype showed up just once. The rearrangement joins TRBV7-2 to TRBJ2-2, with 9 bases aligning to TRBD2. This CDR3 has 16 residues. V shed 4 bases, J shed 6 bases, and the junction held 9 bases outside the gene matches. CDR1 and CDR2 from the germline V gene are SGHTA and FQGNSA. CDR3 sequence: CASSWMGGGASGELFF. Here the CDR3 DNA reads TGTGCCAGCAGCTGGATGGGCGGGGGGGCCTCCGGGGAGCTGTTTTTT.

This sequence joins TRBV19 and TRBJ1-4; D is undetermined. Germline V gene sequence: CDR1 LNHDA, CDR2 SQIVND (reference sequence). V lost 8 bases and J lost 4, with 17 bases in between. This CDR3 comprises 15 residues. CDR3 loop: CASRTRAGDNEKLFF. DNA for the CDR3: TGTGCCAGTCGAACCCGGGCAGGAGATAATGAAAAACTGTTTTTT.

This chain joins TRBV6-2 or TRBV6-3 and TRBJ2-5; D remains unclear. CDR3 size: 13 residues. CDR1 MNHEY and CDR2 SVGEGT come from the germline V gene. Trimming removed 4 bases at V and 5 bases at J, with 11 bases between. For the CDR3, the DNA is TGTGCCAGCAGTTTATACGCCTTCGAGACCCAGTACTTC. This encodes CASSLYAFETQYF.